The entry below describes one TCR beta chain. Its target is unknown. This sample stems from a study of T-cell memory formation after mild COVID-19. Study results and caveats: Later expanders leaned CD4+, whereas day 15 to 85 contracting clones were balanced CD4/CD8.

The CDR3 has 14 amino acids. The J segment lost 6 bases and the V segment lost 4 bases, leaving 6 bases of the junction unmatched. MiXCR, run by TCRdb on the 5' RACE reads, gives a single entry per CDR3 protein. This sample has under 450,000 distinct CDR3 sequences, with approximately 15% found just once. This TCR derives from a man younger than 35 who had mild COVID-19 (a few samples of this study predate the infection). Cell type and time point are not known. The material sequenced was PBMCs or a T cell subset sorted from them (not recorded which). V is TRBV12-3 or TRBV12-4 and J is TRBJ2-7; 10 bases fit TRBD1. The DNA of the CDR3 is TGTGCCAGCAGTTCCGGGACAGGGGAGGGCGAGCAGTACTTC. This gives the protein CASSSGTGEGEQYF.